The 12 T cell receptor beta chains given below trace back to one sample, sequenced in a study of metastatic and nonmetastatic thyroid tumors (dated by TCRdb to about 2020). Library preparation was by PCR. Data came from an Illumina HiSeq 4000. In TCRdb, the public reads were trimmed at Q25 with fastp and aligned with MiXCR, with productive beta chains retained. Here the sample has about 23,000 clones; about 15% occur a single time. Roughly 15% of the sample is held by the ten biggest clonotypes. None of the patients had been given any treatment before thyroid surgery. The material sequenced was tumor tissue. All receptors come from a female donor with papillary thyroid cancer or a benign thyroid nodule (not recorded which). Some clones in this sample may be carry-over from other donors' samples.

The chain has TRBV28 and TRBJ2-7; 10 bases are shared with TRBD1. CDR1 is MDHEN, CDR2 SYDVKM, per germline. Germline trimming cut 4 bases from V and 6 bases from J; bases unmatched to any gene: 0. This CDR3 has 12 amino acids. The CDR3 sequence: CASSWTGGEQYF. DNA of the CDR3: TGTGCCAGCAGTTGGACAGGGGGCGAGCAGTACTTC.

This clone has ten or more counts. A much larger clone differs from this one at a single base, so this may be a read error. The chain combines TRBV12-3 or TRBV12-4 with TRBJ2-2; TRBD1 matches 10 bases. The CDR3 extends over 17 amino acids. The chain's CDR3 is CASSFGTGALNAGELFF. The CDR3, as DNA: TGTGCCAGCAGTTTCGGGACAGGGGCCCTGAACGCCGGGGAGCTGTTTTTT.

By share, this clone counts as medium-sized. CDR3 amino acids: CASTQIASTDTQYF. Written as DNA, the CDR3 is TGTGCCAGCACACAAATAGCCAGCACAGATACGCAGTATTTT. This chain joins TRBV6-1 and TRBJ2-3; the D is unclear. The CDR3 has 14 residues. Trimming removed 7 bases from V and 0 bases from J, with 11 bases in between. Germline V gene data show CDR1 as MNHNS and CDR2 as SASEGT.

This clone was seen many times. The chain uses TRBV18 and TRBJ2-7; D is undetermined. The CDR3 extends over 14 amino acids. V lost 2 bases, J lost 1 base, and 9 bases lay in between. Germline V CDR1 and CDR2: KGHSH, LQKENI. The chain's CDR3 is CASSPAYISYEQYF. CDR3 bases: TGTGCCAGCTCACCAGCCTATATATCCTACGAGCAGTACTTC.

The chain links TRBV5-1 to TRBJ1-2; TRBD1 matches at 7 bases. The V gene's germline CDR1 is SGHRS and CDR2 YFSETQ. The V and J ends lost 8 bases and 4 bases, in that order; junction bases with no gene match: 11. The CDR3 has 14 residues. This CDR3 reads CASRAPGQSYGYTF. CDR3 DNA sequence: TGCGCCAGTAGGGCACCGGGACAGTCCTATGGCTACACCTTC.

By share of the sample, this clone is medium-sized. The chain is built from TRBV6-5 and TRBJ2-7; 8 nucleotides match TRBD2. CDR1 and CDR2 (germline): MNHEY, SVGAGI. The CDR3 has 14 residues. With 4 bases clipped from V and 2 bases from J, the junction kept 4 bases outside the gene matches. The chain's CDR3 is CASSSGGGTYEQYF. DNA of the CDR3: TGTGCCAGCAGTTCGGGCGGGGGGACCTACGAGCAGTACTTC.

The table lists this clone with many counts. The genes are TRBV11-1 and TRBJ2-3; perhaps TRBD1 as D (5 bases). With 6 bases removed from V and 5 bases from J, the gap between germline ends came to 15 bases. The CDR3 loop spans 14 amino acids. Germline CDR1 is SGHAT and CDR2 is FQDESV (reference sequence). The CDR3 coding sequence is TGTGCCAGCAGGAAGCACAGGAGAGGAGATACGCAGTATTTT. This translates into CASRKHRRGDTQYF.

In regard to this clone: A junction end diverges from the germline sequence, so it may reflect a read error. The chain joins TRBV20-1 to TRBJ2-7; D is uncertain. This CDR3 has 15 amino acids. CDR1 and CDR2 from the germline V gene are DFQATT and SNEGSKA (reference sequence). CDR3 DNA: TGCAGTGATAGAGATTGGTCCGGGTGCACATACGAGCAGTACTTC. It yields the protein CSDRDWSGCTYEQYF.

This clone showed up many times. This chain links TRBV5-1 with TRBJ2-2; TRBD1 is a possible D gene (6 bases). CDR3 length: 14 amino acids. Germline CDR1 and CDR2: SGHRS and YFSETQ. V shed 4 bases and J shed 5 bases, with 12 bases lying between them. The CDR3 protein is CASSRDTETGELFF. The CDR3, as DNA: TGCGCCAGCAGCCGGGACACTGAGACCGGGGAGCTGTTTTTT.

The CDR3 DNA follows: TGTGCCAGCACCAGACTTAGCGGGCCGAGCTCCTACGAGCAGTACTTC. Translation: CASTRLSGPSSYEQYF. This chain connects TRBV7-8 to TRBJ2-7, with 7 nucleotides matching TRBD2. Germline CDR1 and CDR2: SGHVS and FQNEAQ. The CDR3 covers 16 residues. Germline trimming cut 7 bases from V and 0 bases from J; bases unmatched to any gene: 12.

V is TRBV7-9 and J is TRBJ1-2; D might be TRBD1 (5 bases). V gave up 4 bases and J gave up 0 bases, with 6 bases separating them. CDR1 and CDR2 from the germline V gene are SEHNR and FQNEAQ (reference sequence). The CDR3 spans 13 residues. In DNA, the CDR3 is TGTGCCAGCAGCTCGACAGCTAACTATGGCTACACCTTC. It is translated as CASSSTANYGYTF.

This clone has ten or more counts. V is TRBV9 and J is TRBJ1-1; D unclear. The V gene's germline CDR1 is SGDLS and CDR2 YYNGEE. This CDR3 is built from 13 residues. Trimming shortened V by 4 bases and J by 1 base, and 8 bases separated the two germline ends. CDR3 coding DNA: TGTGCCAGCAGCCCAGCAGGGAACACTGAAGCTTTCTTT. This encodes CASSPAGNTEAFF. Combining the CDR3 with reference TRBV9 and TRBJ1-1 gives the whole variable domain DSGVTQTPKHLITATGQRVTLRCSPRSGDLSVYWYQQSLDQGLQFLIQYYNGEERAKGNILERFSAQQFPDLHSELNLSSLELGDSALYFCASSPAGNTEAFFGQGTRLTVV.